These T cell receptor beta chains were read from a single sample in a study of T cells in Graves' hyperthyroidism and ophthalmopathy. TCRdb passed the multiplex PCR reads through MiXCR, listing each CDR3 protein once. The sample lists approximately 480,000 distinct CDR3 sequences, less than 25% seen once, with 26% in the top ten. Sequenced: blood. These receptors came from a man aged 18 to 29 with Graves' hyperthyroidism. CDR3s include the opening cysteine and the closing phenylalanine or tryptophan. A D gene is named only where the DNA matches it firmly. Some rows mark clone size as missing; the rest say once, few, many or name a class of expanded clone.

size	V	D	J	DNA	CDR3
many	TRBV6-5	NA	TRBJ2-7	TGTGCCAGCAGTTACGGAGGGCCCTCTGTGAACGAGCAGTACTTC	CASSYGGPSVNEQYF
NA	TRBV30	NA	TRBJ1-1	TGTGCCTGGAGTATGGGGCTCCGAATGGGTGAAGCTTTCTTT	CAWSMGLRMGEAFF
NA	TRBV12-3/TRBV12-4	NA	TRBJ1-2	TGTGCCAGCTGGTCAGGAGGCGGGTATGGCTACACCTTC	CASWSGGGYGYTF
many	TRBV7-2	NA	TRBJ2-7	TGTGCCAGCAGCTTAGCCAGCGGGTATGACGAGCAGTACTTC	CASSLASGYDEQYF
NA	TRBV6-1	NA	TRBJ1-5	TGTGCCAGCAGTGGTAGTCAGGGTTATGGGGCTAGGAATCAGCCCCAGCATTTT	CASSGSQGYGARNQPQHF
NA	TRBV20-1	NA	TRBJ1-2	TGCAGTGCTAGAGATGGCAACAACTATGGCTACACCTTC	CSARDGNNYGYTF
many	TRBV20-1	NA	TRBJ1-2	TGCAGTGCTAGAGACCGGGACACCTATGGCTACACCTTC	CSARDRDTYGYTF
NA	TRBV20-1	TRBD2	TRBJ2-7	TGCAGTGCTAGACCTCCCCTAGCGGGGGGCCTATCTTACGAGCAGTACTTC	CSARPPLAGGLSYEQYF
NA	TRBV6-1	TRBD1	TRBJ1-5	TGTGCCAGCAGTGTATCGGCAGGGGGTTTATCCCACAATCAGCCCCAGCATTTT	CASSVSAGGLSHNQPQHF
many	TRBV12-3/TRBV12-4	NA	TRBJ1-5	TGTGCCAGCAGTTTCGCCATAAGGGGGGCGCGTAGCAATCAGCCCCAGCATTTT	CASSFAIRGARSNQPQHF
NA	TRBV18	TRBD1	TRBJ2-5	TGTGCCAGCTCAGCGGACAGGTTTCAAGAGACCCAGTACTTC	CASSADRFQETQYF
many	TRBV2	NA	TRBJ1-1	TGTGCCAGCAGGGACAGCGGACCGATGAACACTGAAGCTTTCTTT	CASRDSGPMNTEAFF
NA	TRBV30	NA	TRBJ2-7	TGTGCCTGGAGTGGGGGGAACTCCTACGAGCAGTACTTC	CAWSGGNSYEQYF
many	TRBV6-1	TRBD1	TRBJ1-5	TGTGCCAGCAGTCCCCAGGGGGCTAATCATCAGCCCCAGCATTTT	CASSPQGANHQPQHF
NA	TRBV5-5	NA	TRBJ2-4	TGTGCCAGCAGTTACGACTCCCAAAACATTCAGTACTTC	CASSYDSQNIQYF
NA	TRBV12-3/TRBV12-4	NA	TRBJ1-5	TGTGCCAGCAGTTTATGGGGTAATCATCCCCAGCATTTT	CASSLWGNHPQHF
many	TRBV6-5	NA	TRBJ1-1	TGTGCCAGCAGTTACCCCCCCGGGGGGGGGTACACTGAAGCTTTCTTT	CASSYPPGGGYTEAFF
NA	TRBV2	NA	TRBJ1-5	TGTGCCAGCACCGATAGCAGGACAGCCGGTCAGCCCCAGCATTTT	CASTDSRTAGQPQHF
NA	TRBV6-1	NA	TRBJ1-2	TGTGCCAGCAGATCGGGGGACCGTCTCTATGGCTACACCTTC	CASRSGDRLYGYTF
once	TRBV7-2	TRBD1	TRBJ2-7	TGTGCCAGCAGCTTTTCAGGGGGCCGATACGAGCAGTACTTC	CASSFSGGRYEQYF
many	TRBV12-3/TRBV12-4	TRBD1	TRBJ1-1	TGTGCCAGCAGTCCGACAGGGGGCCAGAACACTGAAGCTTTCTTT	CASSPTGGQNTEAFF
NA	TRBV11-1	NA	TRBJ1-5	TGTGCCAGCAGCTTAGGGAGGGGGTCTAAATCTCAGCCCCAGCATTTT	CASSLGRGSKSQPQHF
many	TRBV11-2	NA	TRBJ2-2	TGTGCCAGCAGCTTAGTGTTTGGGGTAGGAACCAGGGAGCTGTTTTTT	CASSLVFGVGTRELFF
many	TRBV12-3/TRBV12-4	NA	TRBJ1-5	TGTGCCAGCAGCCCCGCCGGAAGGGGGTGGAATCAGCCCCAGCATTTT	CASSPAGRGWNQPQHF
many	TRBV20-1	NA	TRBJ2-4	TGCAGTGCTTCGAGTCCCGGAGATAGGAACATTCAGTACTTC	CSASSPGDRNIQYF
many	TRBV29-1	NA	TRBJ2-2	TGCAGCGCGGGACCGAACGGGGAGCTGTTTTTT	CSAGPNGELFF
NA	TRBV28	NA	TRBJ2-5	TGTGCCAGCAGCCAGGGTGAGATCAACCTGTTGGAGACCCAGTACTTC	CASSQGEINLLETQYF
many	TRBV28	TRBD2	TRBJ2-5	TGTGCCAGCAGCACAGGGCGGGGGGGCGGTGAGACCCAGTACTTC	CASSTGRGGGETQYF
NA	TRBV20-1	NA	TRBJ1-2	TGCAGTGCTCCATGGCCCGACTATGGCTACACCTTC	CSAPWPDYGYTF
many	TRBV6-5	NA	TRBJ1-5	TGTGCCAGCAGTTCTCCAGCGGGGGCCAGCAATCAGCCCCAGCATTTT	CASSSPAGASNQPQHF
many	TRBV7-8	NA	TRBJ1-1	TGTGCCAGCAGCTTAGGGTATCGCAGGGCGAACACTGAAGCTTTCTTT	CASSLGYRRANTEAFF
many	TRBV29-1	TRBD1	TRBJ1-1	TGCAGCGTTGAAGATGGGACAGAAGGGACTGAAGCTTTCTTT	CSVEDGTEGTEAFF
many	TRBV7-9	NA	TRBJ2-5	TGTGCCAGCAGCTTAGCGGTCATAAAGAAAGAGACCCAGTACTTC	CASSLAVIKKETQYF
many	TRBV28	TRBD1	TRBJ1-2	TGTGCCAGCCATCGATCGACAGGGCGAAGAACTAACTATGGCTACACCTTC	CASHRSTGRRTNYGYTF